This entry lists 30 T cell receptor beta chains sequenced from one sample in a study of response to subunit inactivated influenza vaccine. MiXCR, run by TCRdb on the RT-PCR reads, gives a single entry per CDR3 protein. The profile covers roughly 650,000 distinct CDR3 sequences, with less than 20% appearing a single time and around 10% taken by the ten largest. The source material was PBMCs from blood, sampled roughly 13 days after vaccination. The receptors were sampled from a man aged 45 to 65 who received an inactivated influenza vaccine.

This rearrangement joins TRBV4-2 to TRBJ1-3, with D perhaps TRBD1 (5 bases). This CDR3 region has 15 residues. Per germline, CDR1 LGHNA and CDR2 YNFKEQ. The V end was cut by 4 bases, the J end by 0 bases, with 10 bases between. The CDR3 DNA is TGTGCCAGCAGCCGGGACGCAAGCTCTGGAAACACCATATATTTT. Protein sequence: CASSRDASSGNTIYF.

The chain couples TRBV10-3 to TRBJ1-2; TRBD1 matches 8 bases. Germline lookup yields CDR1 ENHRY and CDR2 SYGVKD. V dropped 6 bases and J dropped 7; count of bases not matched to a gene: 7. The CDR3 sequence is 13 residues long. This chain's CDR3 is CAIRNTGGGGYTF. The CDR3 DNA reads as TGTGCCATCAGGAATACAGGGGGGGGTGGCTACACCTTC.

The rearrangement joins TRBV2 to TRBJ1-4; D unclear. The CDR3 has 17 amino acids. Germline V gene lookup returns CDR1 SNHLY and CDR2 FYNNEI. Trimming shortened V by 3 bases and J by 7 bases, and 21 bases separated the two germline ends. The CDR3, as DNA: TGTGCCAGCAGTGATTTGCAGGCGTTCGTCTTGATTGAAAAACTGTTTTTT. Amino acid sequence: CASSDLQAFVLIEKLFF. Full variable domain (outside the CDR3, taken from reference TRBV2 and TRBJ1-4): EPEVTQTPSHQVTQMGQEVILRCVPISNHLYFYWYRQILGQKVEFLVSFYNNEISEKSEIFDDQFSVERPDGSNFTLKIRSTKLEDSAMYFCASSDLQAFVLIEKLFFGSGTQLSVL.

This clonotype was picked up many times. The chain carries TRBV4-2 and TRBJ1-5; D uncertain. CDR1 LGHNA and CDR2 YNFKEQ come from the germline V gene. V was trimmed by 0 bases and J by 9 bases, leaving 9 bases between them. The CDR3 sequence is 13 residues long. CDR3 coding DNA: TGTGCCAGCAGCCAAGATGAGAGTTTGCCCCAGCATTTT. Its protein is CASSQDESLPQHF.

The CDR3 loop is CASSLLSGQGAGGELFF. The CDR3 DNA reads as TGTGCCAGCAGCTTACTTAGTGGACAGGGGGCCGGCGGGGAGCTGTTTTTT. The rearrangement uses TRBV7-6 and TRBJ2-2; 11 nucleotides agree with TRBD1. Germline V gene sequence: CDR1 SGHVS, CDR2 FNYEAQ. CDR3 length: 17 amino acids. The trim removed 2 bases at V and 7 bases at J, leaving 9 bases unmatched.

CDR3 DNA: TGCGCCAGCAGATCTGGGACAGGGTGGGGGCCCCAGCATTTT. Translation gives CASRSGTGWGPQHF. The rearrangement uses TRBV10-1 and TRBJ1-5, with TRBD1 matching 9 bases. Looked up from germline, CDR1 is WNHNN and CDR2 is SYGVQD (reference sequence). After removal of 6 bases from V and 9 bases from J, the junction contained 9 bases not matched to a gene. The CDR3 sequence is 14 residues long.

The chain employs TRBV3-1 and TRBJ1-4; D is possibly TRBD1 (5 bases). Germline V gene data show CDR1 as LGHDT and CDR2 as YNNKEL (reference sequence). V was pared by 2 bases and J by 7 bases, with 11 bases between. The CDR3 contains 14 residues. The CDR3: CASSQSGVGEKLFF. In DNA form, the CDR3 reads TGTGCCAGCAGCCAATCGGGGGTTGGTGAAAAACTGTTTTTT.

The chain has TRBV5-5 and TRBJ1-4, with 9 bases matching TRBD1. The V and J ends lost 4 bases and 6 bases, in that order; junction bases with no gene match: 16. Per the germline V gene, CDR1 is SGHKS and CDR2 is YYEKEE (reference sequence). The CDR3 runs 18 residues. CDR3 DNA: TGTGCCAGCAGCCTGCTGAAGACCCCGGGACAGGGATATGAAAAACTGTTTTTT. Translated: CASSLLKTPGQGYEKLFF. Combining the CDR3 with reference TRBV5-5 and TRBJ1-4 gives the whole variable domain DAGVTQSPTHLIKTRGQQVTLRCSPISGHKSVSWYQQVLGQGPQFIFQYYEKEERGRGNFPDRFSARQFPNYSSELNVNALLLGDSALYLCASSLLKTPGQGYEKLFFGSGTQLSVL.

This chain joins TRBV28 and TRBJ2-6; TRBD1 agrees at 7 bases. V was clipped by 5 bases and J by 4 bases; unmatched bases: 2. The CDR3 spans 14 residues. Germline loops: CDR1 MDHEN, CDR2 SYDVKM. As DNA, the CDR3 is TGTGCCAGCAGTACAGGGGAAGGGGCCAACGTCCTGACTTTC. It specifies CASSTGEGANVLTF. The full variable domain, completed using reference TRBV28 and TRBJ2-6, is DVKVTQSSRYLVKRTGEKVFLECVQDMDHENMFWYRQDPGLGLRLIYFSYDVKMKEKGDIPEGYSVSREKKERFSLILESASTNQTSMYLCASSTGEGANVLTFGAGSRLTVL.

With regard to this clonotype: A much larger clone differs by one base, so this may be a read error. The gene calls are TRBV11-2 and TRBJ2-3, with D perhaps matching TRBD2 (6 bases). CDR1 is SGHAT and CDR2 is FQNNGV in the germline V gene. The CDR3 extends over 14 amino acids. The CDR3 bases are TGTGCCAGCAGCTCCGGGACTTCCACAGAGACGCAGTATTTT. Encoded protein: CASSSGTSTETQYF.

This clonotype has just a few counts. The rearrangement uses TRBV20-1 and TRBJ1-2; D not resolved. Deletions cut 5 bases from V and 1 base from J, with 14 bases between. The CDR3 length is 14 residues. From germline, CDR1 is DFQATT and CDR2 SNEGSKA (reference sequence). CDR3 DNA: TGCAGTGCTCTACTAAGGACCGGTAACTATGGCTACACCTTC. The encoded protein is CSALLRTGNYGYTF.

This clonotype was recorded many times. The germline gene is not matched at one end of the junction; a read error may be the cause. The chain has TRBV3-1 and TRBJ2-3; D not certain. This CDR3 has 13 residues. Germline V gives CDR1 LGHDT, CDR2 YNNKEL (reference sequence). The CDR3 region is CASSPSGTDTQYF. The CDR3 nucleotides are TGCGCCAGCAGCCCCTCGGGCACAGATACGCAGTATTTT.

The rearrangement joins TRBV28 to TRBJ1-5; D is uncertain. V lost 2 bases, J lost 6 bases, and 11 bases lay in between. This CDR3 is built from 14 residues. The germline V gene encodes CDR1 MDHEN and CDR2 SYDVKM. CDR3 sequence reads: CASSLGIESQPQHF. Written as DNA, the CDR3 is TGTGCCAGCAGTTTAGGTATCGAGAGTCAGCCCCAGCATTTT.

This clonotype has at least ten counts. The V call is TRBV12-3 or TRBV12-4, the J call TRBJ2-1; 7 bases are shared with TRBD1. Unmatched junction bases numbered 4, after V lost 8 bases and J lost 6 bases. This CDR3 is 12 amino acids long. CDR3 in DNA: TGTGCCAGCGGAAGGACAGGCAATGAGCAGTTCTTC. As protein: CASGRTGNEQFF.

This clonotype was seen a few times. The CDR3 DNA is TGTGCCAGCACAACGAACGGGGAGCTGTTTTTT. Translating gives CASTTNGELFF. The chain couples TRBV6-2 or TRBV6-3 to TRBJ2-2; D gene uncertain. CDR1 MNHEY and CDR2 SVGEGT come from the germline V gene. The length of the CDR3 is 11 residues. Trimming took off 7 bases at V and 7 bases at J, with 7 bases between the two ends.

The table lists this clonotype with a few counts. The rearrangement links TRBV29-1 to TRBJ2-3; TRBD2 matches 7 bases. CDR3 size: 11 residues. CDR1 is SQVTM and CDR2 is ANQGSEA in the germline V gene. Unmatched junction bases numbered 0, after V lost 4 bases and J lost 5 bases. The CDR3 protein is CSVASGDTQYF. The CDR3 bases are TGCAGCGTTGCTAGCGGAGATACGCAGTATTTT.

In its sample, this clonotype was seen many times. This chain links TRBV4-1 with TRBJ1-1; TRBD1 matches at 8 bases. Unmatched junction bases numbered 6, after V lost 4 bases and J lost 5 bases. The CDR3 totals 14 residues. Germline values: CDR1 MGHRA, CDR2 YSYEKL. The CDR3 nucleotides read TGCGCCAGCAGCCTACGGACAGGGCAGACTGAAGCTTTCTTT. The encoded protein is CASSLRTGQTEAFF.

This chain links TRBV3-1 with TRBJ2-7; 9 nucleotides agree with TRBD1. The J segment lost 6 bases and the V segment lost 1 base, leaving 4 bases of the junction unmatched. Germline CDR1 and CDR2: LGHDT and YNNKEL (reference sequence). The CDR3 loop spans 14 amino acids. In nucleotides, the CDR3 is TGTGCCAGCAGCCAAGGTTGGACAGGGGTCGAGCAGTACTTC. Its translation: CASSQGWTGVEQYF.

The chain is built from TRBV7-9 and TRBJ1-1, with TRBD1 identical over 11 bases. After removal of 6 bases from V and 3 bases from J, the junction contained 6 bases not matched to a gene. Germline V gene lookup returns CDR1 SEHNR and CDR2 FQNEAQ (reference sequence). The CDR3 runs 15 residues. CDR3 sequence: CASRDPGQGDTEAFF. CDR3 DNA sequence: TGTGCCAGCAGGGATCCGGGACAGGGGGACACTGAAGCTTTCTTT.

The CDR3 DNA reads TGTGCCAGCAGTTTAACCGCTATTTCCGGGATGAACACTGAAGCTTTCTTT. The encoded protein is CASSLTAISGMNTEAFF. The chain is built from TRBV28 and TRBJ1-1, with unresolved D. Germline V lookup: CDR1 MDHEN, CDR2 SYDVKM. This CDR3 has 17 amino acids. The ends were cut back, 2 bases at V and 0 bases at J, with 16 bases in the middle.

There are a few counts of this clonotype. This chain connects TRBV24-1 to TRBJ2-2, with TRBD2 identical over 7 bases. Germline-derived CDR1 and CDR2 are KGHDR and SFDVKD. The CDR3 is made up of 15 amino acids. V lost 6 bases, J lost 2 bases, and 5 bases stayed unmatched. CDR3 sequence reads: CATSSPAGNTGELFF. The CDR3 DNA follows: TGTGCCACCAGTTCGCCAGCGGGAAACACCGGGGAGCTGTTTTTT.

The chain couples TRBV5-1 to TRBJ1-5, with a weak D call TRBD1 (6 bases). The CDR3 has 12 residues. V was clipped by 3 bases and J by 9 bases, with 10 bases between them. The germline V gene has CDR1 SGHRS and CDR2 YFSETQ. The CDR3: CASSYTGMPQHF. The DNA for the CDR3 is TGCGCCAGCAGCTATACAGGGATGCCCCAGCATTTT.

In this sample, this clonotype turned up a few times. This chain links TRBV11-2 with TRBJ2-1; 8 positions match TRBD1. CDR3 size: 16 residues. Germline CDR1 SGHAT, CDR2 FQNNGV. Trimming removed 1 base from V and 4 bases from J; junction bases left unmatched: 6. CDR3 in amino acids: CASSLAGGAQYNEQFF. The CDR3 nucleotides read TGTGCCAGCAGCTTAGCAGGGGGCGCGCAGTACAATGAGCAGTTCTTC.

This clonotype was seen only a few times. CDR3 coding DNA: TGTGCCAGCAGTTACCAGGGGGTGAGCAATCAGCCCCAGCATTTT. It yields the protein CASSYQGVSNQPQHF. The J gene is TRBJ1-5, the V gene TRBV6-2 or TRBV6-3; TRBD1 matches 7 bases. Losses at the gene ends were 2 bases for V and 1 base for J; bases not matched to a gene: 2. CDR3 length: 15 residues. Germline V gene data show CDR1 as MNHEY and CDR2 as SVGEGT.

This clonotype came up many times. The chain has TRBV20-1 and TRBJ1-5; D is uncertain. Germline-derived CDR1 and CDR2 are DFQATT and SNEGSKA (reference sequence). This CDR3 comprises 16 residues. Trimming shortened V by 3 bases and J by 0 bases, and 15 bases separated the two germline ends. DNA of the CDR3: TGCAGTGCTAGGGTCCCGGACGGGAATAGCAATCAGCCCCAGCATTTT. This codes for CSARVPDGNSNQPQHF.

The chain joins TRBV4-3 to TRBJ2-3; the match to TRBD2 covers 9 bases. The CDR3 is made up of 16 amino acids. The germline V gene has CDR1 LGHNA and CDR2 YSLEER. The ends lost 0 bases at V and 3 bases at J; junction bases unmatched: 4. CDR3 loop: CASSQDLGLATDTQYF. The CDR3 nucleotides read TGCGCCAGCAGCCAAGATCTCGGACTAGCGACAGATACGCAGTATTTT.

This clonotype was counted only a few times. The CDR3 coding sequence is TGCAGTGTCGGGGGACTAGCGGGGAACGAGCAGTACTTC. Translated: CSVGGLAGNEQYF. V gene TRBV20-1 combines with J gene TRBJ2-7; 13 positions agree with TRBD2. The CDR3 is made up of 13 amino acids. Unmatched junction bases numbered 5, after V lost 7 bases and J lost 5 bases. Germline values: CDR1 DFQATT, CDR2 SNEGSKA (reference sequence).

This clonotype was picked up a small number of times. This CDR3 is CSYGTPRTSGRDTQYF. CDR3 DNA: TGCAGTTATGGGACTCCTAGGACTAGCGGGAGGGATACGCAGTATTTT. The chain has TRBV20-1 and TRBJ2-3; 14 positions agree with TRBD2. With V trimmed by 8 bases and J by 6 bases, 13 bases remained unmatched. This CDR3 contains 16 residues. Per germline, CDR1 DFQATT and CDR2 SNEGSKA (reference sequence).

The chain carries TRBV7-2 and TRBJ1-1; maybe TRBD1 (5 bases). The CDR3 is made up of 15 amino acids. The V gene lost 5 bases and the J gene lost 6 bases, with 19 bases spanning the gap. CDR1 is SGHTA, CDR2 FQGNSA, per germline. The CDR3: CASSLTPGRGSEAFF. The CDR3, as DNA: TGTGCCAGCAGCCTTACCCCGGGGCGAGGATCTGAAGCTTTCTTT.

Here the CDR3 reads CASSLSSSGGYTF. The CDR3 DNA sequence: TGCGCCAGCAGCCTGAGCAGTTCCGGTGGCTACACCTTC. This chain links TRBV5-1 with TRBJ1-2; the D is unclear. Per the germline V gene, CDR1 is SGHRS and CDR2 is YFSETQ. This CDR3 has 13 residues. Deletions cut 4 bases from V and 7 bases from J, with 14 bases between.